This T cell receptor (beta chain) was sequenced for a study of OX40 agonist ivuxolimab in advanced cancers. Whole-study results and caveats: There was clonal expansion of CD4+ and CD8+ blood T cells by week 6 at 0.1 to 3.0 mg/kg.

Note on this clone: Its matching antigen is unknown.

Produced via immunoSEQ multiplex PCR; TCRdb's table is partial and in-frame only. Altogether tens of thousands of clones are present, 85% to 95% being singletons, with the ten largest covering about 15%. Germline CDR1 and CDR2: MNHNS and SASEGT. The trim removed 6 bases at V and 4 bases at J, leaving 7 bases unmatched. CDR3 length equals 15 residues. The sample in question was CD4+ or CD8+ T cells sorted from blood, obtained in a trial of the OX40 agonist ivuxolimab. The gene calls are TRBV6-1 and TRBJ2-5, with TRBD2 matching over 11 bases. The receptor's source is an adult with an advanced solid tumor such as melanoma, head and neck, liver or kidney cancer. The CDR3 here is CASSGLAGLGETQYF. DNA of the CDR3: TGTGCCAGCAGCGGACTAGCGGGCCTGGGAGAGACCCAGTACTTC.